The table lists the clone carrying this TCR beta chain with a count of one. Its antigen remains unknown. The data derive from a study of T cell responses to AZD1222 COVID-19 vaccine. Study-wide results and limits: Unmutated variant regions are reportedly targeted by nearly half of spike-specific TCRs. Spike was spanned by vaccine-associated CD4 TCRs, with dominance at 160-218 and 743-854.

Germline V CDR1 and CDR2: SGHVS, FNYEAQ. This CDR3 has 13 residues. Trimming removed 4 bases at V and 9 bases at J, with 14 bases between. The method was immunoSEQ multiplex PCR; TCRdb's version includes in-frame clones alone and lacks a portion of them. This sample has 80,000 to 90,000 clones; more than 75% occur once, and the top ten carry approximately 4.5%. Sequences were derived from peripheral blood, sampled on day 0 of MenACWY control vaccination. This chain joins TRBV7-6 and TRBJ2-3; tentative D call: TRBD2 (6 bases). The TCR was taken from an adult in good health. CDR3 region: CASSSNWGVTQYF. The CDR3 DNA reads as TGTGCCAGCAGCTCGAATTGGGGGGTGACGCAGTATTTT.